Reported below is one T cell receptor beta chain. This clonotype came up a few times. This clone's antigen is unknown. Base qualities are missing; no much larger clone stands one base away. The data were produced on an Illumina NovaSeq 6000. cDNA libraries for TCRalpha and TCRbeta were prepared by 5'RACE using constant-segment primers, with sample barcodes and unique molecular identifiers added. Trizol reagent was used to extract RNA from every sample. Amplification of the libraries took two PCR steps, and the second step added a second sample barcode plus Illumina TruSeq adapters. The libraries were sequenced on an Illumina NovaSeq using 2 x 150 bp paired-end reads. The authors processed their data as follows. Reads were demultiplexed and collapsed into UMI-guided consensus sequences with migec v1.2.7. Using mixcr v2.1.11, the UMI consensuses were aligned to TRA and TRB V and J templates and assembled into clonotypes. A clonotype was counted as expanded or contracted only if both edgeR and NoisET called the change significant, with noise models trained on biological replicates. For edgeR calls, the cutoffs were a false discovery rate-adjusted p below 0.01 and a log2 fold-change threshold of 1. PCA with hierarchical clustering of max-normalized trajectories of the 1000 most abundant clonotypes was used as exploratory dynamics analysis. Separately sequenced CD4+ and CD8+ repertoires were used to assign a CD4 or CD8 phenotype to each responding clone. Using fastp trimming at Q25 and MiXCR clonotype assembly, TCRdb reanalyzed the public sequencing data and kept in-frame beta chains. Merged by CDR3 protein, the rows form single entries marked with the most common genes and DNA. These V and J calls originate from TCRdb's pipeline instead of the authors' own analysis. The sample yields fewer than 350,000 distinct CDR3 sequences; about 15% were counted once. The top ten clonotypes cover approximately 20% of the sample.

A distance of 11 bases separates the germline ends of V and J, which lose 3 bases and 5 bases respectively. From its cysteine to its phenylalanine, the CDR3 spans 13 amino acids. The only DNA kept is the CDR3, 39 bases in frame from the first base. CDR1 and CDR2 were assigned from the germline V gene (reference sequence) as DFQATT and SNEGSKA. Ficoll-Paque density gradient centrifugation was the method used to isolate PBMCs. The entry originates in a study of T-cell memory formation after mild COVID-19 (dated by TCRdb to the early 2020s). General notes on the study: Most TCR sequence clusters were specific to one of the two donors. The cohort was made up of two young adult volunteers, one female and one male, who were previously healthy. In two donors, T-cell clones that expanded and contracted after mild COVID-19 were tracked by sequencing TCRalpha and TCRbeta repertoires over time. Results the study describes overall, beyond this receptor: Whether the second-wave clones peaking on day 37 were SARS-CoV-2 specific was not confirmed. Contracting CD4+ clones appeared mostly in the CM and EM memory subsets, whereas CD8+ clones were enriched in EMRA. The detection of some responding clones in pre-infection memory suggests that pre-existing cross-reactive memory T cells joined the SARS-CoV-2 response. Balanced CD4/CD8 phenotypes were observed for clones contracting from day 15 to 85, whereas a bias towards CD4+ was observed for a second wave of clones expanding from day 15 to 37. Only a couple of mild cases were covered in the study, and larger cohorts including severe cases with pre-infection samples were considered necessary.

Sequenced: PBMCs or a T cell subset sorted from them (not recorded which). The receptor chain draws on TRBV20-1 and TRBJ1-5, with TRBD1 perhaps the D gene, on 6 matching bases. The clonotype comes from a young man who had mild COVID-19 (a few samples of this study predate the infection). The sample titles of this study are shuffled in the database, so cell type and time point are left out; the donor was told from shared clones. The nucleotide sequence is given as TGCAGTGCTAGGATCAGGGGACATCAGCCCCAGCATTTT. Translated, this is CSARIRGHQPQHF.